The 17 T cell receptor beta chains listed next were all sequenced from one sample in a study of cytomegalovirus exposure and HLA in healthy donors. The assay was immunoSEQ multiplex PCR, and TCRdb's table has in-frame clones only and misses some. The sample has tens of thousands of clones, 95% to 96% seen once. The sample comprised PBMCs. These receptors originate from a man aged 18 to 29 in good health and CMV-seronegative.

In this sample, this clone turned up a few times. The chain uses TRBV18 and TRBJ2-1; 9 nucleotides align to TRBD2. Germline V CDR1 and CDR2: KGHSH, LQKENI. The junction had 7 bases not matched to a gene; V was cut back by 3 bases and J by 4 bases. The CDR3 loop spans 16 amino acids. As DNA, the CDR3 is TGTGCCAGCTCACCGTCCAGCGGGAGGCCTTACAATGAGCAGTTCTTC. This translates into CASSPSSGRPYNEQFF.

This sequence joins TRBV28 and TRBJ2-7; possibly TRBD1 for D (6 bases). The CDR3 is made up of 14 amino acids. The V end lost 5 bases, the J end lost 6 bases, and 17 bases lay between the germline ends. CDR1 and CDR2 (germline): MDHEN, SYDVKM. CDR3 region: CASSPLRIGGEQYF. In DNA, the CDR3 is TGTGCCAGCAGTCCCCTGAGGATAGGGGGCGAGCAGTACTTC.

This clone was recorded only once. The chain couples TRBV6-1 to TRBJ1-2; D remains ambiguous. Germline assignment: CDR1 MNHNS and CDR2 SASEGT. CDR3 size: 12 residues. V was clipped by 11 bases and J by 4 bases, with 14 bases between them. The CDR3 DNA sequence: TGTGCCTCCCCCCGGGAGTCCTATGGCTACACCTTC. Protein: CASPRESYGYTF.

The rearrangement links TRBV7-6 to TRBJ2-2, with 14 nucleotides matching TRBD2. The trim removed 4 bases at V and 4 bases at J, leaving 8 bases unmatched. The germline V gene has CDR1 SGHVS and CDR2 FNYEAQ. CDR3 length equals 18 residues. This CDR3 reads CASSSGLAGVLGTGELFF. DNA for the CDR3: TGTGCCAGCAGCTCGGGACTAGCGGGAGTGCTTGGCACCGGGGAGCTGTTTTTT.

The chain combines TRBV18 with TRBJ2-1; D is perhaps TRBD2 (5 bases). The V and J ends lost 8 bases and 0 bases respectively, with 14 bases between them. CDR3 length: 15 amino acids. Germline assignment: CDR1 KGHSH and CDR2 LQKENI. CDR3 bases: TGTGCCAGCACTGTAGCGACGAGCTCCTACAATGAGCAGTTCTTC. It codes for CASTVATSSYNEQFF.

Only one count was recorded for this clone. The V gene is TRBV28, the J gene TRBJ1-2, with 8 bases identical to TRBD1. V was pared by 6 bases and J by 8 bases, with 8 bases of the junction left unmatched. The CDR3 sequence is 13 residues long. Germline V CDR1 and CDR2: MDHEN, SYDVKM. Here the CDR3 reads CASRSQGALGYTF. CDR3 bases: TGTGCCAGCAGATCCCAGGGGGCGCTGGGCTACACCTTC.

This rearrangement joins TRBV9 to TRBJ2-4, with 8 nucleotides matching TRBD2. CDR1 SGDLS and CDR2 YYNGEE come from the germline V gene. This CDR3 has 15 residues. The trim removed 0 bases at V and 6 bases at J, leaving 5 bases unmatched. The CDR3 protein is CASSVGAGGGNIQYF. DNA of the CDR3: TGTGCCAGCAGCGTAGGGGCGGGAGGTGGAAACATTCAGTACTTC.

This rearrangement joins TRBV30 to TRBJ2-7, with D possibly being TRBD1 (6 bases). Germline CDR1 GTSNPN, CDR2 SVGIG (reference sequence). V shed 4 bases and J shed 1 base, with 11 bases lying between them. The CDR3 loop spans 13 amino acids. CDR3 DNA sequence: TGTGCCTGGACCCCAGGGGTTTCCTACGAGCAGTACTTC. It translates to CAWTPGVSYEQYF.

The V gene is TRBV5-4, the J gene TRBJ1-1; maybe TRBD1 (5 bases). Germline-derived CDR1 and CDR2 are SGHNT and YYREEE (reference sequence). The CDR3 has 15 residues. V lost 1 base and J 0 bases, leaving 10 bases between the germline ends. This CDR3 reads CASSLTGGVNTEAFF. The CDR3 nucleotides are TGTGCCAGCAGCTTGACGGGGGGAGTGAACACTGAAGCTTTCTTT.

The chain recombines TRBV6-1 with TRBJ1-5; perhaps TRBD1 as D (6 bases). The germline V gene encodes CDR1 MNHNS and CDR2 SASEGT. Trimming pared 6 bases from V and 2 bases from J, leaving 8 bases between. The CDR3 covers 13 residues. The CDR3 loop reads CASRRTGNQPQHF. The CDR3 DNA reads TGTGCCAGCAGACGGACAGGCAATCAGCCCCAGCATTTT.

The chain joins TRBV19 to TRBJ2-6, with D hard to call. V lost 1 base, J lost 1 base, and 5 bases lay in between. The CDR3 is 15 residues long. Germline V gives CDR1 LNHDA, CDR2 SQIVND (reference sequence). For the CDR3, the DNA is TGTGCCAGTAGTATAGTTCCTTCTGGGGCCAACGTCCTGACTTTC. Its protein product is CASSIVPSGANVLTF.

CDR3 region: CASSLVAASYNEQFF. CDR3 coding DNA: TGTGCCAGCAGCTTGGTAGCCGCTTCCTACAATGAGCAGTTCTTC. V is TRBV5-4 and J is TRBJ2-1; D remains ambiguous. The CDR3 is made up of 15 amino acids. CDR1 SGHNT and CDR2 YYREEE come from the germline V gene (reference sequence). V was pared by 0 bases and J by 1 base, with 8 bases between.

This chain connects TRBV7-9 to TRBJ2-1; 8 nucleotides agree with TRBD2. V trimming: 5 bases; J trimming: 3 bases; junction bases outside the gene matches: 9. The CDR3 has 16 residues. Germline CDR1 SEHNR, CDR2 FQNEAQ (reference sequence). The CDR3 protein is CASSTSRRGDYNEQFF. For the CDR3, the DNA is TGTGCCAGCAGCACATCCCGGCGGGGGGACTACAATGAGCAGTTCTTC. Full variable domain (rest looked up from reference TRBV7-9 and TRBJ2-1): DTGVSQNPRHKITKRGQNVTFRCDPISEHNRLYWYRQTLGQGPEFLTYFQNEAQLEKSRLLSDRFSAERPKGSFSTLEIQRTEQGDSAMYLCASSTSRRGDYNEQFFGPGTRLTVL.

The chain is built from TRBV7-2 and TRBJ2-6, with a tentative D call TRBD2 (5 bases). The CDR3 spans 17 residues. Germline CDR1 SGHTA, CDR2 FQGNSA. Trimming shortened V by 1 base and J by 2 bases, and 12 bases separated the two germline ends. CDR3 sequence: CASSLEWGDAGANVLTF. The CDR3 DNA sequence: TGTGCCAGCAGCTTAGAATGGGGAGACGCTGGGGCCAACGTCCTGACTTTC.

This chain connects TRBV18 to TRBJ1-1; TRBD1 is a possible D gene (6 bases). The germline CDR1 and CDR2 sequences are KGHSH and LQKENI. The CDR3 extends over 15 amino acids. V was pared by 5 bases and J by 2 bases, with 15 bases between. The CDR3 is CASSSGQPINTEAFF. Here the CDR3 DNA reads TGTGCCAGCTCATCAGGACAGCCCATCAACACTGAAGCTTTCTTT.

This CDR3 reads CASSAQGFGGPGLNEQYF. DNA for the CDR3: TGTGCCAGCTCAGCACAGGGGTTCGGCGGACCAGGCTTGAACGAGCAGTACTTC. This rearrangement joins TRBV18 to TRBJ2-7; 7 positions agree with TRBD1. Germline CDR1 reads KGHSH; CDR2 reads LQKENI. V lost 5 bases to trimming and J lost 5 bases; unmatched junction nucleotides: 21. CDR3 length equals 18 residues.

The CDR3 spells CASSPMGGSNTGELFF. The CDR3 DNA sequence: TGTGCCAGCAGCCCAATGGGGGGATCGAACACCGGGGAGCTGTTTTTT. This rearrangement joins TRBV7-2 to TRBJ2-2, with D possibly matching TRBD2 (6 bases). Trimming took 5 bases from V and 0 from J, leaving 13 bases between them. The CDR3 sequence is 16 residues long. In germline, CDR1 is SGHTA, CDR2 FQGNSA.